The 5 T cell receptor beta chains given below trace back to one sample, sequenced in a study of CD8+ T cells in alopecia areata. Extracted RNA was reverse transcribed into cDNA, the sequencing template. Here immunoSEQ multiplex PCR was the method, and the copy in TCRdb shows in-frame clones only, minus some. Of 200,000 to 250,000 clones detected, approximately 61% appear once; the ten largest clones hold more than 0.4%. The sample in question was CD4+ T cells sorted from blood, obtained at week 0. These receptors came from a human donor with alopecia areata.

The chain employs TRBV29-1 and TRBJ2-5; TRBD2 might be the D (5 bases). The CDR3 totals 11 residues. With 7 bases removed from V and 5 bases from J, the gap between germline ends came to 11 bases. Germline CDR1 and CDR2: SQVTM and ANQGSEA. This CDR3 is CSGGSGETQYF. DNA of the CDR3: TGCAGCGGAGGGAGTGGGGAGACCCAGTACTTC.

The rearrangement links TRBV2 to TRBJ1-5; no firm D call. The length of the CDR3 is 14 residues. The V end lost 2 bases, the J end lost 4 bases, and 9 bases lay between the germline ends. Germline CDR1 and CDR2: SNHLY and FYNNEI. CDR3 region: CASSERWENQPQHF. The CDR3 bases are TGTGCCAGCAGTGAAAGGTGGGAGAATCAGCCCCAGCATTTT. Supplemented by reference TRBV2 and TRBJ1-5, the full variable domain reads EPEVTQTPSHQVTQMGQEVILRCVPISNHLYFYWYRQILGQKVEFLVSFYNNEISEKSEIFDDQFSVERPDGSNFTLKIRSTKLEDSAMYFCASSERWENQPQHFGDGTRLSIL.

This chain connects TRBV7-9 to TRBJ1-2; D call uncertain. CDR1 SEHNR and CDR2 FQNEAQ come from the germline V gene (reference sequence). Trimming pared 4 bases from V and 8 bases from J, leaving 8 bases between. The CDR3 contains 11 residues. The CDR3 loop is CASSSDGGYTF. For the CDR3, the DNA is TGTGCCAGCAGCTCGGATGGGGGCTACACCTTC.

The chain uses TRBV29-1 and TRBJ2-3, with a possible D match to TRBD1 (5 bases). CDR1 and CDR2 from the germline V gene are SQVTM and ANQGSEA. The CDR3 has 15 amino acids. V gave up 4 bases and J gave up 0 bases, with 14 bases separating them. The CDR3 coding sequence is TGCAGCGTTGCACGCAGGGCCGATAGCACAGATACGCAGTATTTT. Translated, it gives CSVARRADSTDTQYF.

The CDR3 region has the DNA TGTGCCTGGACCCCCGCCCCGGGGAACTATGGCTACACCTTC. Residues: CAWTPAPGNYGYTF. The V call is TRBV30, the J call TRBJ1-2; no firm D call. The V gene's germline CDR1 is GTSNPN and CDR2 SVGIG (reference sequence). The CDR3 spans 14 residues. Trimming left V 4 bases short and J 2 bases short, with 14 bases between.